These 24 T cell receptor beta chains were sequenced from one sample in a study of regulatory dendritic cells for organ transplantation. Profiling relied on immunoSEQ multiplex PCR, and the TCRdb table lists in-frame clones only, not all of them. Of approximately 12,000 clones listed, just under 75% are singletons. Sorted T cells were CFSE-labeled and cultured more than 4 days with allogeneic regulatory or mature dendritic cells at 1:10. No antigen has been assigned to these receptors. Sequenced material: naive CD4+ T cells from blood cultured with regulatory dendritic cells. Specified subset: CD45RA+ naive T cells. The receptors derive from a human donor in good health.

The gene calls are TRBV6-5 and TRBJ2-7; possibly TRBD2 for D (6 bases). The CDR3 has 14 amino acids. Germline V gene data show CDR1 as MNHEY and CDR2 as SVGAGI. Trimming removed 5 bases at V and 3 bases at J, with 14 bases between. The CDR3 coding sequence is TGTGCCAGCAGTCCCCGGAGGGGAGTCTACGAGCAGTACTTC. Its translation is CASSPRRGVYEQYF.

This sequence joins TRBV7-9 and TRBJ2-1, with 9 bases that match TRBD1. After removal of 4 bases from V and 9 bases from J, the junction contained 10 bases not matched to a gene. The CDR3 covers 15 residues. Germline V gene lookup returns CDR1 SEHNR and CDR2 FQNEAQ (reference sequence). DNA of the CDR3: TGTGCCAGCAGCTCCACAGGGGGCGCAGATGGTGAGCAGTTCTTC. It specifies CASSSTGGADGEQFF.

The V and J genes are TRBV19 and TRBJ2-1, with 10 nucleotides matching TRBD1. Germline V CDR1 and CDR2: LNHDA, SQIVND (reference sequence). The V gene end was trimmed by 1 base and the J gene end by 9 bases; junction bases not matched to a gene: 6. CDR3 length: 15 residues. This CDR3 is CASSIVSDRGGEQFF. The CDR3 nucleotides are TGTGCCAGTAGTATAGTGTCGGACAGGGGGGGTGAGCAGTTCTTC. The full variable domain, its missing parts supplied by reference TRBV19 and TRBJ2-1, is DGGITQSPKYLFRKEGQNVTLSCEQNLNHDAMYWYRQDPGQGLRLIYYSQIVNDFQKGDIAEGYSVSREKKESFPLTVTSAQKNPTAFYLCASSIVSDRGGEQFFGPGTRLTVL.

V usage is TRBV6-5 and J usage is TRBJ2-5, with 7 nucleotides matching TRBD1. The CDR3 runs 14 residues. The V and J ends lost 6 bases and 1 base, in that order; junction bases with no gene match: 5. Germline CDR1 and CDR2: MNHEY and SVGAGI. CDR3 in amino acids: CASRSWDSQETQYF. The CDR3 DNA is TGTGCCAGCAGGTCCTGGGACAGCCAAGAGACCCAGTACTTC.

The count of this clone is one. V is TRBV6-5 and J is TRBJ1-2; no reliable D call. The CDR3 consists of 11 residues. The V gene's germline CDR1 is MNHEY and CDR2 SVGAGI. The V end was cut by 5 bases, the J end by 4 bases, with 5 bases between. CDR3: CASSHIYGYTF. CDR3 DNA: TGTGCCAGCAGTCACATCTATGGCTACACCTTC.

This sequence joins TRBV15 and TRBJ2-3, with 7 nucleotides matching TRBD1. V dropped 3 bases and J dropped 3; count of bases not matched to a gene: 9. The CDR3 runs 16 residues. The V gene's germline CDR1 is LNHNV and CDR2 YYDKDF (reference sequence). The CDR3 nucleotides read TGTGCCACCAGCAGGCTAACAGGGGTCGGGACAGATACGCAGTATTTT. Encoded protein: CATSRLTGVGTDTQYF.

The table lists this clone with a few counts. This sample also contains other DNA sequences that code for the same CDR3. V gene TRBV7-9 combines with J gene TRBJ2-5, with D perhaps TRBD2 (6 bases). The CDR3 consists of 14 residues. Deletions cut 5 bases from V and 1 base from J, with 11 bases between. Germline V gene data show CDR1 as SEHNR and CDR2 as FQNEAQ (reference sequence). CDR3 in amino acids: CASSPSGVQETQYF. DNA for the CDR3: TGTGCCAGCAGCCCCTCGGGGGTCCAAGAGACCCAGTACTTC.

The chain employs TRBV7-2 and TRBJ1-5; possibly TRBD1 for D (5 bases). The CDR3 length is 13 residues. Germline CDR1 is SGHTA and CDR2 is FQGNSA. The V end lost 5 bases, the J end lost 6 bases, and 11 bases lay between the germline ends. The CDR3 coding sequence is TGTGCCAGCAGCCAACAGGAGGGTCAGCCCCAGCATTTT. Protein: CASSQQEGQPQHF.

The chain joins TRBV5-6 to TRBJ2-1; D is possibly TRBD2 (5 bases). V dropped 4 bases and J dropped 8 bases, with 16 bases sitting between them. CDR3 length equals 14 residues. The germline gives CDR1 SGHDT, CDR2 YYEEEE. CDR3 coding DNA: TGTGCCAGCAGCCGACGGACGGGCGGGCATGAGCAGTTCTTC. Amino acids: CASSRRTGGHEQFF.

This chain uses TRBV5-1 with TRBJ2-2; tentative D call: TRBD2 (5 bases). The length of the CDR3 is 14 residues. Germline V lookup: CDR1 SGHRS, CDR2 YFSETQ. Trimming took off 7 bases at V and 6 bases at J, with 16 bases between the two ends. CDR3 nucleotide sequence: TGCGCCAGCCAGACGGGAAGGGTACCCGGGGAGCTGTTTTTT. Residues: CASQTGRVPGELFF. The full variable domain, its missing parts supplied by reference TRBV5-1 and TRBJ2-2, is KAGVTQTPRYLIKTRGQQVTLSCSPISGHRSVSWYQQTPGQGLQFLFEYFSETQRNKGNFPGRFSGRQFSNSRSEMNVSTLELGDSALYLCASQTGRVPGELFFGEGSRLTVL.

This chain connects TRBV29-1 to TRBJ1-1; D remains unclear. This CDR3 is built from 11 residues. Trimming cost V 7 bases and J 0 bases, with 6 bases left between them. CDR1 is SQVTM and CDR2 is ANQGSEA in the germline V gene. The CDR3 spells CSGGMNTEAFF. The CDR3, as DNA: TGCAGCGGAGGGATGAACACTGAAGCTTTCTTT. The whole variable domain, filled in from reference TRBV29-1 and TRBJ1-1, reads SAVISQKPSRDICQRGTSLTIQCQVDSQVTMMFWYRQQPGQSLTLIATANQGSEATYESGFVIDKFPISRPNLTFSTLTVSNMSPEDSSIYLCSGGMNTEAFFGQGTRLTVV.

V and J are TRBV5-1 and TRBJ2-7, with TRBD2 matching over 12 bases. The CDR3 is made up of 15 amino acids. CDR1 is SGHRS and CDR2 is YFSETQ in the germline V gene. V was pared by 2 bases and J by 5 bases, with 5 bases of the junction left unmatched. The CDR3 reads CASSFLAGGLNEQYF. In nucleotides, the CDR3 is TGCGCCAGCAGCTTCCTAGCGGGGGGGCTAAACGAGCAGTACTTC.

The CDR3 spells CASSLTGATEAFF. CDR3 nucleotides: TGTGCCAGCAGTTTAACAGGCGCCACTGAAGCTTTCTTT. V usage is TRBV6-6 and J usage is TRBJ1-1; D is possibly TRBD1 (5 bases). V was pared by 4 bases and J by 4 bases, with 10 bases between. The germline gives CDR1 MNHNY, CDR2 SVGAGI (reference sequence). This CDR3 is 13 amino acids long.

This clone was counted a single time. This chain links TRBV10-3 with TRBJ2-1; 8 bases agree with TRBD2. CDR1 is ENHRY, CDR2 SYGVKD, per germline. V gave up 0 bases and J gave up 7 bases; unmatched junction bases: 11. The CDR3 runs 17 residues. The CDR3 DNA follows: TGTGCCATCAGTGAGTCAATATCCCGACTAGCGACGAATGAGCAGTTCTTC. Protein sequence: CAISESISRLATNEQFF.

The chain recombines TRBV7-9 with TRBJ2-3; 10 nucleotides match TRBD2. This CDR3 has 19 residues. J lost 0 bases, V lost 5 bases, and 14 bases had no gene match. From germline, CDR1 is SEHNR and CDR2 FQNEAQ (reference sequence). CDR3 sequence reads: CASSLTGLAGASSTDTQYF. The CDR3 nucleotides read TGTGCCAGCAGCCTGACGGGGCTAGCGGGGGCCAGTAGCACAGATACGCAGTATTTT. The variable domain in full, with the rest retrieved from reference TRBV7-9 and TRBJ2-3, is DTGVSQNPRHKITKRGQNVTFRCDPISEHNRLYWYRQTLGQGPEFLTYFQNEAQLEKSRLLSDRFSAERPKGSFSTLEIQRTEQGDSAMYLCASSLTGLAGASSTDTQYFGPGTRLTVL.

The DNA of the CDR3 is TGCGCCAGCAGCTATAGACTAATAGCGGGAGAGAGCACAGATACGCAGTATTTT. It codes for CASSYRLIAGESTDTQYF. The chain has TRBV5-1 and TRBJ2-3; 9 bases are shared with TRBD2. The length of the CDR3 is 18 residues. Per germline, CDR1 SGHRS and CDR2 YFSETQ. V was pared by 3 bases and J by 0 bases, with 11 bases of the junction left unmatched.

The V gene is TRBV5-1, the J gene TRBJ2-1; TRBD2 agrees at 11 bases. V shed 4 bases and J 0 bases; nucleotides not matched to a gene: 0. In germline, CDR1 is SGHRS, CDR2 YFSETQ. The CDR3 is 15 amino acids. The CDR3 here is CASSTSGGSYNEQFF. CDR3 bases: TGCGCCAGCAGCACTAGCGGGGGCTCCTACAATGAGCAGTTCTTC.

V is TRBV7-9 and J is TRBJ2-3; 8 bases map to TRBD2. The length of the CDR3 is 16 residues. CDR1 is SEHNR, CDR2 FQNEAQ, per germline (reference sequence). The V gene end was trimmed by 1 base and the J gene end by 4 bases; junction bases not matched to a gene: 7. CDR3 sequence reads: CASSLEGGGYSDTQYF. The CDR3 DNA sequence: TGTGCCAGCAGCTTAGAGGGCGGGGGGTATTCAGATACGCAGTATTTT.

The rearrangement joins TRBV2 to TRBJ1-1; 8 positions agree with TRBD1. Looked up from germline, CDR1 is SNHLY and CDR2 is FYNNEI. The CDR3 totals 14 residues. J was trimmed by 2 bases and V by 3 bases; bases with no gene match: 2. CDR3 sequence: CASSETGVNTEAFF. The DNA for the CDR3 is TGTGCCAGCAGTGAGACAGGGGTCAACACTGAAGCTTTCTTT.

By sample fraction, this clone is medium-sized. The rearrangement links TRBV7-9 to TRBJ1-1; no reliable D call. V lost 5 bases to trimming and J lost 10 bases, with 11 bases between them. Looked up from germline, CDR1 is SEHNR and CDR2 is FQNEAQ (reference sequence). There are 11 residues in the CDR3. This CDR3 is CASSPTGSAFF. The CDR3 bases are TGTGCCAGCAGCCCCACCGGGTCAGCTTTCTTT. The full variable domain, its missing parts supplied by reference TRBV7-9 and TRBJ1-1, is DTGVSQNPRHKITKRGQNVTFRCDPISEHNRLYWYRQTLGQGPEFLTYFQNEAQLEKSRLLSDRFSAERPKGSFSTLEIQRTEQGDSAMYLCASSPTGSAFFGQGTRLTVV.

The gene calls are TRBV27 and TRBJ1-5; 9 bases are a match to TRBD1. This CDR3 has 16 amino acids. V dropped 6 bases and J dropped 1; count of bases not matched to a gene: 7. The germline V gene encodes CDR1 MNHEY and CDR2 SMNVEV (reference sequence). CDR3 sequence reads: CASRQTGGESNQPQHF. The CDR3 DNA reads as TGTGCCAGCAGACAAACAGGGGGCGAGAGCAATCAGCCCCAGCATTTT.

The CDR3 spells CSVEEGRRGPDTQYF. Here the CDR3 DNA reads TGCAGCGTTGAAGAAGGAAGAAGGGGGCCAGATACGCAGTATTTT. The V call is TRBV29-1, the J call TRBJ2-3; 7 nucleotides match TRBD1. Germline V gives CDR1 SQVTM, CDR2 ANQGSEA. With V trimmed by 0 bases and J by 4 bases, 7 bases remained unmatched. The length of the CDR3 is 15 residues.

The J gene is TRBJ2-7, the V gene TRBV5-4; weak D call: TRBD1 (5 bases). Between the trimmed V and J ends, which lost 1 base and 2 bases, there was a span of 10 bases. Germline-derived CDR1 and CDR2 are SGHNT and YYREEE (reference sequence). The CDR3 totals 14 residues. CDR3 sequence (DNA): TGTGCCAGCAGCTTGAAAATGGACACCTACGAGCAGTACTTC. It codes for CASSLKMDTYEQYF. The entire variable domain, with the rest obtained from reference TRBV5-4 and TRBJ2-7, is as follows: ETGVTQSPTHLIKTRGQQVTLRCSSQSGHNTVSWYQQALGQGPQFIFQYYREEENGRGNFPPRFSGLQFPNYSSELNVNALELDDSALYLCASSLKMDTYEQYFGPGTRLTVT.

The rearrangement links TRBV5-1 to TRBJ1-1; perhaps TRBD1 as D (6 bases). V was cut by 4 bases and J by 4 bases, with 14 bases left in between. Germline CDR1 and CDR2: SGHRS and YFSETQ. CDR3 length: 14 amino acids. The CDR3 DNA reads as TGCGCCAGCAGCATAACGGACAGTGGCACTGAAGCTTTCTTT. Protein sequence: CASSITDSGTEAFF.